The 15 T cell receptor beta chains presented below share a single source sample, sequenced in a study of blood T cells in healthy people across ages. For the second PCR, which ran for about 7 to 11 cycles, a sample-barcoded 5' primer and a J-beta primer mix were used. TCRdb recomputed calls from the 5' RACE reads with MiXCR, one row per CDR3 protein. This table holds about 1.1 million distinct CDR3 sequences, around two fifths found once. Sequences were obtained from blood. Receptors were obtained from a man aged 18 to 30 in good health.

The V and J genes are TRBV19 and TRBJ1-2, with a weak D call TRBD1 (5 bases). This CDR3 comprises 13 residues. V was cut by 3 bases and J by 5 bases, with 10 bases left in between. Germline-derived CDR1 and CDR2 are LNHDA and SQIVND (reference sequence). The CDR3 spells CASSIQGPYGYTF. The CDR3 DNA reads TGTGCCAGTAGTATCCAGGGTCCATATGGCTACACCTTC.

The chain uses TRBV4-1 and TRBJ2-3, with D uncertain. The V gene's germline CDR1 is MGHRA and CDR2 YSYEKL. V lost 2 bases, J lost 2 bases, and 11 bases lay in between. CDR3 length equals 15 residues. CDR3 coding DNA: TGCGCCAGCAGCCAAAAAGTCACACACACAGATACGCAGTATTTT. This encodes CASSQKVTHTDTQYF.

The V call is TRBV2, the J call TRBJ1-4; 10 bases align to TRBD1. Germline V gene sequence: CDR1 SNHLY, CDR2 FYNNEI. The CDR3 is made up of 14 amino acids. V dropped 5 bases and J dropped 7; count of bases not matched to a gene: 4. CDR3 residues: CASSKDRGAEKLFF. The CDR3, as DNA: TGTGCCAGCAGTAAGGACAGGGGGGCTGAAAAACTGTTTTTT.

This chain links TRBV9 with TRBJ1-4, with TRBD1 identical over 7 bases. The J segment lost 4 bases and the V segment lost 0 bases, leaving 3 bases of the junction unmatched. CDR1 SGDLS and CDR2 YYNGEE come from the germline V gene. The CDR3 has 15 residues. The CDR3 loop reads CASSVVGTVNEKLFF. The DNA of the CDR3 is TGTGCCAGCAGCGTAGTGGGGACAGTTAATGAAAAACTGTTTTTT.

V and J are TRBV12-3 or TRBV12-4 and TRBJ1-2, with 8 bases identical to TRBD1. V gave up 6 bases and J gave up 6 bases; unmatched junction bases: 12. The CDR3 loop spans 15 amino acids. In DNA form, the CDR3 reads TGTGCCAGCAGCGACTCGGACAGGGATCGCCATGGCTACACCTTC. Translating it yields CASSDSDRDRHGYTF.

This clonotype was detected ten times or more. The rearrangement joins TRBV27 to TRBJ2-1; weak D call: TRBD2 (5 bases). The V and J ends lost 2 bases and 7 bases respectively, with 9 bases between them. The CDR3 spans 13 residues. Germline CDR1 MNHEY, CDR2 SMNVEV (reference sequence). CDR3 DNA: TGTGCCAGCAGTTTACGGGGTGGGAATGAGCAGTTCTTC. Its translation is CASSLRGGNEQFF.

This chain links TRBV7-8 with TRBJ1-6, with D unresolved. Trimming removed 1 base from V and 6 bases from J, with 13 bases in between. The CDR3 is made up of 16 amino acids. CDR1 and CDR2 (germline): SGHVS, FQNEAQ. Written as DNA, the CDR3 is TGTGCCAGCAGCTTAGTTAGGGCAGATATTAATTCACCCCTCCACTTT. Its translation: CASSLVRADINSPLHF.

The rearrangement uses TRBV12-3 or TRBV12-4 and TRBJ1-6; maybe TRBD1 (5 bases). Trimming removed 7 bases at V and 13 bases at J, with 11 bases between. CDR3 length: 11 amino acids. CDR3 nucleotides: TGTGCCAGCAAGGACGGGGGTCCCCTCCACTTT. Amino acid sequence: CASKDGGPLHF.

This clonotype was detected only a few times. The rearrangement joins TRBV6-5 to TRBJ2-1, with 7 nucleotides matching TRBD1. This CDR3 has 15 residues. CDR1 MNHEY and CDR2 SVGAGI come from the germline V gene. The V gene end was trimmed by 6 bases and the J gene end by 4 bases; junction bases not matched to a gene: 9. In nucleotides, the CDR3 is TGTGCCAGCAGCCCCAAGGGGGCAGGGTACAATGAGCAGTTCTTC. As protein: CASSPKGAGYNEQFF.

As to this clonotype: The junction differs from germline at one of its ends, possibly a read error. The chain combines TRBV7-9 with TRBJ2-1, with D hard to call. Germline CDR1 is SEHNR and CDR2 is FQNEAQ (reference sequence). The CDR3 is 13 residues long. CDR3 bases: TGTGCCAGCAGCTTAGAACCCCACAATGGGCAGTTCTTC. It yields the protein CASSLEPHNGQFF.

J is TRBJ2-1 and V is TRBV20-1, with D tentatively TRBD2 (5 bases). Germline-derived CDR1 and CDR2 are DFQATT and SNEGSKA (reference sequence). With 5 bases removed from V and 1 base from J, the gap between germline ends came to 12 bases. The CDR3 runs to 14 residues. The CDR3, as DNA: TGCAGTGCTTCGAAAGCGGAGTCCTACAATGAGCAGTTCTTC. It is translated as CSASKAESYNEQFF.

The chain is built from TRBV10-3 and TRBJ2-3; 9 nucleotides align to TRBD1. J gave up 3 bases and V 6 bases, and 4 bases lay outside the gene matches. Germline values: CDR1 ENHRY, CDR2 SYGVKD. This CDR3 contains 14 residues. The CDR3 sequence: CAISEGQGTDTQYF. Here the CDR3 DNA reads TGTGCCATCAGCGAGGGACAGGGAACAGATACGCAGTATTTT.

This rearrangement joins TRBV4-3 to TRBJ1-3, with a tentative D call TRBD1 (6 bases). Trimming took 5 bases from V and 0 from J, leaving 14 bases between them. The CDR3 covers 16 residues. Germline V lookup: CDR1 LGHNA, CDR2 YSLEER. The CDR3 protein is CASSIGQSGSGNTIYF. The CDR3 region has the DNA TGCGCCAGCAGCATCGGACAGTCCGGCTCTGGAAACACCATATATTTT.

This chain connects TRBV20-1 to TRBJ1-1; 7 bases match TRBD1. The CDR3 totals 12 residues. The germline CDR1 and CDR2 sequences are DFQATT and SNEGSKA (reference sequence). Unmatched junction bases numbered 4, after V lost 5 bases and J lost 4 bases. The CDR3 is CSAGTGATEAFF. The CDR3, as DNA: TGCAGTGCTGGTACAGGGGCCACTGAAGCTTTCTTT.

This clonotype was picked up a small number of times. The J gene is TRBJ1-2, the V gene TRBV3-1, with D maybe TRBD1 (5 bases). This CDR3 region has 16 residues. Trimming took off 0 bases at V and 7 bases at J, with 18 bases between the two ends. Germline CDR1 is LGHDT and CDR2 is YNNKEL (reference sequence). This chain's CDR3 is CASSQDRAGALGGYTF. CDR3 bases: TGTGCCAGCAGCCAAGATAGAGCTGGGGCCCTGGGTGGCTACACCTTC. Together with reference TRBV3-1 and TRBJ1-2, the CDR3 gives the full variable domain: DTAVSQTPKYLVTQMGNDKSIKCEQNLGHDTMYWYKQDSKKFLKIMFSYNNKELIINETVPNRFSPKSPDKAHLNLHINSLELGDSAVYFCASSQDRAGALGGYTFGSGTRLTVV.